This record looks at one T cell receptor beta chain sequence and its context. Its antigen is unidentified. This CDR3 contains 16 residues. Trimming pared 2 bases from V and 0 bases from J, leaving 10 bases between. The V gene's germline CDR1 is SGHTA and CDR2 FQGTGA. Measured with immunoSEQ multiplex PCR; TCRdb has only the in-frame clones, and not every one. The repertoire holds roughly 2.5 million clones, with more than 80% as singletons. All the donors were Caucasian adults who lived in Nashville, Tennessee. The entry originates in a study of shared clonotypes between healthy human individuals. Findings and caveats of the study: Collection of samples was limited to blood; tissue repertoires likely differ. Clonotypes shared by all four sorted-subset donors had higher generation probabilities than non-shared clonotypes.

The sequencing sample was made of naive CD4+ T cells sorted from blood. Subset denoted: CD45RA+ positively selected. The clonotype comes from a man between 18 and 35 years old in good health. J is TRBJ2-2 and V is TRBV7-3, with no clear D. The CDR3 is CASSLRAASNTGELFF. CDR3 sequence (DNA): TGTGCCAGCAGCTTACGGGCAGCCTCGAACACCGGGGAGCTGTTTTTT.